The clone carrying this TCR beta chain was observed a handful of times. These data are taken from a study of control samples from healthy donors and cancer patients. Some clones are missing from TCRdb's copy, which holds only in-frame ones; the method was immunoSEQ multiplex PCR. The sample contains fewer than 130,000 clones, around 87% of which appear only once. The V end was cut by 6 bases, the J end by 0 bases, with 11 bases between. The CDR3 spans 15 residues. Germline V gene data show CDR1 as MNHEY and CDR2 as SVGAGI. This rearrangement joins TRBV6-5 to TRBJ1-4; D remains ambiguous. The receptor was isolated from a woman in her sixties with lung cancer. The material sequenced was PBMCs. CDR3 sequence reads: CASRTDLATNEKLFF. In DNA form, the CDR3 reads TGTGCCAGCAGAACAGACCTTGCAACTAATGAAAAACTGTTTTTT.